The next 25 T cell receptor beta chains were all read from a single sample in a study of T-cell reconstitution after alpha-beta-depleted transplantation in children (dated by TCRdb to between 2015 and 2016). The library came from PCR. For sequencing, an Illumina HiSeq 2500 was employed. To normalize quantification of the TCRbeta repertoire, the TCR libraries were built with molecular barcoding that relied on unique molecular identifiers. The public sequencing data were trimmed at Q25 with fastp and processed into clonotypes with MiXCR by TCRdb, which kept only in-frame beta chains. Rows matching on CDR3 protein sequence are summarized as one entry with the most common DNA and genes. The sample yields more than 200,000 distinct CDR3 sequences; more than 7.5% were counted once. Around 5% of the sample rests with the top ten. The sequencing here drew on PBMCs from the stem cell graft donor, taken from the stem cell graft. These receptors came from a human donor who donated a stem cell graft to a child with SCID.

This clonotype occurred many times. V and J are TRBV12-3 or TRBV12-4 and TRBJ1-5; D ambiguous. V was shortened by 4 bases and J by 9 bases, with 13 bases between the two germline ends. The CDR3 covers 13 residues. CDR3 sequence reads: CASSSWAMGPQHF. The CDR3 coding sequence is TGTGCCAGCAGTTCATGGGCGATGGGGCCCCAGCATTTT.

This chain links TRBV5-1 with TRBJ2-6, with D unclear. Germline V gene lookup returns CDR1 SGHRS and CDR2 YFSETQ. The length of the CDR3 is 15 residues. V gave up 4 bases and J gave up 0 bases, with 8 bases separating them. The CDR3 sequence is CASSTGPSGANVLTF. Here the CDR3 DNA reads TGCGCCAGCAGCACGGGTCCCTCTGGGGCCAACGTCCTGACTTTC.

This clonotype was detected many times. This sequence joins TRBV20-1 and TRBJ2-5, with D possibly being TRBD2 (5 bases). Germline loops: CDR1 DFQATT, CDR2 SNEGSKA (reference sequence). The CDR3 is made up of 14 amino acids. V gave up 5 bases and J gave up 7 bases, with 20 bases separating them. CDR3 sequence (DNA): TGCAGTGCTCTGGCCCCACACAGCGGAGGGACCCAGTACTTC. It is translated as CSALAPHSGGTQYF.

In this sample, this clonotype turned up many times. The chain uses TRBV12-3 or TRBV12-4 and TRBJ2-7; 7 positions agree with TRBD1. The CDR3 length is 14 residues. Germline trimming cut 1 base from V and 2 bases from J; bases unmatched to any gene: 2. CDR3 coding DNA: TGTGCCAGCAGTTTAGGCAGGGGGACCTACGAGCAGTACTTC. It yields the protein CASSLGRGTYEQYF.

This clonotype was seen many times. The chain uses TRBV15 and TRBJ1-3; a weak D match, TRBD1 (5 bases). V was trimmed by 5 bases and J by 0 bases, leaving 8 bases between them. The CDR3 runs 14 residues. CDR1 and CDR2 from the germline V gene are LNHNV and YYDKDF (reference sequence). CDR3 in DNA: TGTGCCACCAGCCCGACAGTCTCTGGAAACACCATATATTTT. Residues: CATSPTVSGNTIYF.

This clonotype has a count of ten or more. The chain is built from TRBV12-3 or TRBV12-4 and TRBJ2-7; a weak D match, TRBD2 (6 bases). Trimming took off 2 bases at V and 7 bases at J, with 12 bases between the two ends. The CDR3 sequence is 13 residues long. This CDR3 is CASSLMEGREQYF. In nucleotides, the CDR3 is TGTGCCAGCAGTTTAATGGAGGGGCGGGAGCAGTACTTC.

This clonotype showed up many times. J is TRBJ1-5 and V is TRBV7-3, with 10 nucleotides matching TRBD1. The CDR3 spans 15 residues. Trimming at V came to 1 base and at J to 6 bases, leaving 3 bases not matched to a gene. In germline, CDR1 is SGHTA, CDR2 FQGTGA. The CDR3 sequence is CASSLRQGAGQPQHF. The DNA of the CDR3 is TGTGCCAGCAGCTTAAGACAGGGGGCTGGTCAGCCCCAGCATTTT. The complete variable domain, with remaining parts taken from reference TRBV7-3 and TRBJ1-5, reads GAGVSQTPSNKVTEKGKYVELRCDPISGHTALYWYRQSLGQGPEFLIYFQGTGAADDSGLPNDRFFAVRPEGSVSTLKIQRTERGDSAVYLCASSLRQGAGQPQHFGDGTRLSIL.

This clonotype was observed many times. The chain recombines TRBV12-3 or TRBV12-4 with TRBJ2-7; 9 nucleotides match TRBD1. This CDR3 region has 14 residues. Trimming took 7 bases from V and 2 from J; bases not matched to a gene: 6. The chain's CDR3 is CASKPTGGTYEQYF. The CDR3 nucleotides are TGTGCCAGCAAACCGACAGGGGGGACCTACGAGCAGTACTTC.

This clonotype was observed many times. V and J are TRBV9 and TRBJ1-5; D is undetermined. V was clipped by 4 bases and J by 3 bases, with 11 bases between them. There are 14 residues in the CDR3. Germline V CDR1 and CDR2: SGDLS, YYNGEE. The CDR3 sequence: CASSPGNFNQPQHF. The CDR3 region has the DNA TGTGCCAGCAGCCCCGGGAATTTCAATCAGCCCCAGCATTTT.

At least ten counts were recorded for this clonotype. The V and J genes are TRBV20-1 and TRBJ1-2, with D tentatively TRBD1 (5 bases). The germline V and J ends were trimmed by 4 bases and 2 bases, with 14 bases remaining between them. The CDR3 runs to 14 residues. Per the germline V gene, CDR1 is DFQATT and CDR2 is SNEGSKA (reference sequence). CDR3 amino acids: CSANNQGSNYGYTF. The CDR3 DNA follows: TGCAGTGCTAATAACCAGGGTTCGAACTATGGCTACACCTTC.

This clonotype has at least ten counts. V and J are TRBV6-4 and TRBJ2-1, with TRBD2 matching 10 bases. This CDR3 is 16 amino acids long. J gave up 6 bases and V 2 bases, and 7 bases lay outside the gene matches. The germline V gene encodes CDR1 MRHNA and CDR2 SNTAGT. CDR3: CASSDQSGGAANEQFF. In DNA form, the CDR3 reads TGTGCCAGCAGTGACCAGAGCGGGGGGGCCGCCAATGAGCAGTTCTTC.

This clonotype was recorded many times. This chain joins TRBV20-1 and TRBJ2-1, with D perhaps TRBD1 (5 bases). Per germline, CDR1 DFQATT and CDR2 SNEGSKA (reference sequence). Trimming removed 5 bases at V and 0 bases at J, with 17 bases between. CDR3 length equals 16 residues. Here the CDR3 reads CSAPLLGASSYNEQFF. DNA for the CDR3: TGCAGTGCTCCCCTTTTAGGGGCGAGCTCCTACAATGAGCAGTTCTTC.

The table lists this clonotype with a few counts. The chain recombines TRBV5-5 with TRBJ2-7; 10 bases agree with TRBD2. Losses at the gene ends were 2 bases for V and 0 bases for J; bases not matched to a gene: 11. The CDR3 consists of 18 residues. Looked up from germline, CDR1 is SGHKS and CDR2 is YYEKEE (reference sequence). The CDR3 DNA reads as TGTGCCAGCAGCTTACCAGCGGGGGGGCCGGCATCCTCCTACGAGCAGTACTTC. Translated: CASSLPAGGPASSYEQYF.

This clonotype was picked up many times. This chain joins TRBV20-1 and TRBJ2-1, with 8 positions matching TRBD2. Trimming at V came to 0 bases and at J to 5 bases, leaving 9 bases not matched to a gene. The CDR3 spans 16 residues. Germline CDR1 is DFQATT and CDR2 is SNEGSKA (reference sequence). CDR3 sequence reads: CSARDLGGGTNNEQFF. The CDR3 DNA reads as TGCAGTGCTAGAGATTTGGGCGGGGGGACTAACAATGAGCAGTTCTTC.

This clonotype was counted at least ten times. The genes are TRBV5-1 and TRBJ2-3; D is undetermined. Germline assignment: CDR1 SGHRS and CDR2 YFSETQ. The V end was cut by 1 base, the J end by 0 bases, with 12 bases between. The CDR3 consists of 16 residues. In DNA, the CDR3 is TGCGCCAGCAGCTTGCACGGGCCAGCAAGCACAGATACGCAGTATTTT. This codes for CASSLHGPASTDTQYF.

This clonotype was observed at least ten times. The chain carries TRBV2 and TRBJ2-2; no clear D. Trimming left V 6 bases short and J 1 base short, with 9 bases between. The CDR3 is 14 residues long. CDR1 SNHLY and CDR2 FYNNEI come from the germline V gene. DNA for the CDR3: TGTGCCAGCAGGAAGACCGAGAACACCGGGGAGCTGTTTTTT. Translated: CASRKTENTGELFF.

This chain links TRBV12-3 or TRBV12-4 with TRBJ2-3, with 10 nucleotides matching TRBD2. CDR3 length: 16 residues. The V segment lost 6 bases and the J segment 5 bases; nucleotides outside the gene matches: 11. The CDR3 bases are TGTGCCAGCAGCCCCAAGCGGGGGGGGGTTGGAGATACGCAGTATTTT. This translates into CASSPKRGGVGDTQYF.

This clonotype was seen repeatedly, ten times or more. This chain connects TRBV2 to TRBJ2-6; D is unresolved. V dropped 2 bases and J dropped 3 bases, with 2 bases sitting between them. Looked up from germline, CDR1 is SNHLY and CDR2 is FYNNEI. The CDR3 sequence is 13 residues long. The CDR3 is CASSEYGANVLTF. CDR3 sequence (DNA): TGTGCCAGCAGTGAATATGGGGCCAACGTCCTGACTTTC.

This clonotype was picked up many times. The chain employs TRBV7-2 and TRBJ2-7; 7 bases fit TRBD2. CDR3 size: 15 residues. Losses at the gene ends were 2 bases for V and 6 bases for J; bases not matched to a gene: 10. The germline V gene encodes CDR1 SGHTA and CDR2 FQGNSA. The CDR3 spells CASSLKSLAAREQYF. DNA of the CDR3: TGTGCCAGCAGCTTAAAATCCCTAGCGGCCCGCGAGCAGTACTTC.

This clonotype was observed at least ten times. The CDR3 is CASSGQSGGINEQFF. The DNA of the CDR3 is TGTGCCAGCAGCGGTCAGAGCGGGGGGATCAATGAGCAGTTCTTC. J is TRBJ2-1 and V is TRBV7-2, with 9 bases identical to TRBD2. The length of the CDR3 is 15 residues. The germline gives CDR1 SGHTA, CDR2 FQGNSA. With V trimmed by 5 bases and J by 6 bases, 8 bases remained unmatched.

At least ten counts were recorded for this clonotype. The chain carries TRBV5-6 and TRBJ2-7, with D uncertain. Per germline, CDR1 SGHDT and CDR2 YYEEEE. The CDR3 runs to 11 residues. V dropped 2 bases and J dropped 5 bases, with 5 bases sitting between them. Here the CDR3 DNA reads TGTGCCAGCAGCTTTGGCCACGAGCAGTACTTC. It specifies CASSFGHEQYF. The full variable domain, completed using reference TRBV5-6 and TRBJ2-7, is DAGVTQSPTHLIKTRGQQVTLRCSPKSGHDTVSWYQQALGQGPQFIFQYYEEEERQRGNFPDRFSGHQFPNYSSELNVNALLLGDSALYLCASSFGHEQYFGPGTRLTVT.

This clonotype occurred many times. The V call is TRBV7-2, the J call TRBJ2-1, with a tentative D call TRBD2 (5 bases). The germline V and J ends were trimmed by 2 bases and 0 bases, with 8 bases remaining between them. The germline V gene encodes CDR1 SGHTA and CDR2 FQGNSA. CDR3 length equals 15 residues. In DNA, the CDR3 is TGTGCCAGCAGCTTACAAACTAGCTCCTACAATGAGCAGTTCTTC. Encoded protein: CASSLQTSSYNEQFF. Full variable domain (missing parts from reference TRBV7-2 and TRBJ2-1): GAGVSQSPSNKVTEKGKDVELRCDPISGHTALYWYRQSLGQGLEFLIYFQGNSAPDKSGLPSDRFSAERTGGSVSTLTIQRTQQEDSAVYLCASSLQTSSYNEQFFGPGTRLTVL.

This clonotype appeared many times. This rearrangement joins TRBV7-9 to TRBJ1-2; tentative D call: TRBD1 (5 bases). This CDR3 comprises 15 residues. The V end was cut by 5 bases, the J end by 4 bases, with 17 bases between. Looked up from germline, CDR1 is SEHNR and CDR2 is FQNEAQ (reference sequence). The CDR3 protein is CASSPGHGVLYGYTF. CDR3 sequence (DNA): TGTGCCAGCAGCCCTGGACACGGAGTTCTCTATGGCTACACCTTC.

This clonotype was counted many times. The chain employs TRBV12-3 or TRBV12-4 and TRBJ1-5; TRBD1 aligns across 7 bases. The CDR3 is made up of 17 amino acids. Trimming took 3 bases from V and 4 from J; bases not matched to a gene: 12. The chain's CDR3 is CASSLGQGVSRNQPQHF. Written as DNA, the CDR3 is TGTGCCAGCAGTTTGGGGCAGGGGGTATCGAGGAATCAGCCCCAGCATTTT.

This clonotype was recorded at least ten times. This chain links TRBV5-6 with TRBJ2-7; D not resolved. The CDR3 consists of 14 residues. V lost 0 bases and J lost 0, with 7 bases in between. In germline, CDR1 is SGHDT, CDR2 YYEEEE. Here the CDR3 reads CASSLVGTSYEQYF. The DNA for the CDR3 is TGTGCCAGCAGCTTGGTCGGTACCTCCTACGAGCAGTACTTC.